The 19 T cell receptor beta chains in this list originate from one sample, sequenced in a study of shared clonotypes between healthy human individuals. Naive CD8 isolation took CD45RO-negative cells positively selected for CCR7 and excluded terminally differentiated effector memory CD45RA+ cells. Here immunoSEQ multiplex PCR was the method, and the copy in TCRdb shows in-frame clones only, minus some. Of roughly 2,000,000 clones listed, about 95% are singletons. Input material: naive CD8+ T cells sorted from blood. The receptors shown here come from a man between 18 and 29 years old in good health.

As concerns this clone: A junction boundary mismatches the germline segment, possibly from a read error. The chain links TRBV11-2 to TRBJ2-5; 12 nucleotides match TRBD1. The CDR3 spans 16 residues. Germline CDR1 SGHAT, CDR2 FQNNGV. In DNA form, the CDR3 reads TGTGCCAGCAGGTTAGGGACAGGGGGCTACCAAGAGACCCAGTACTTC. Encoded protein: CASRLGTGGYQETQYF.

About this clone: A junction end diverges from the germline sequence, so it may reflect a read error. The gene calls are TRBV6-1 and TRBJ2-7; 8 bases fit TRBD2. This CDR3 contains 16 residues. Looked up from germline, CDR1 is MNHNS and CDR2 is SASEGT. Here the CDR3 reads CAISEMETSDPYEQYF. In nucleotides, the CDR3 is TGTGCCATCAGTGAAATGGAGACTAGCGACCCCTACGAGCAGTACTTC.

As to this clone: In the same sample, other DNA sequences code for this CDR3. The chain employs TRBV7-2 and TRBJ2-1, with D unclear. CDR3 size: 14 residues. V lost 1 base, J lost 4 bases, and 8 bases lay in between. The germline gives CDR1 SGHTA, CDR2 FQGNSA. CDR3 sequence reads: CASSLGGTYNEQFF. As DNA, the CDR3 is TGTGCCAGCAGCTTAGGAGGCACTTACAATGAGCAGTTCTTC.

The rearrangement joins TRBV7-9 to TRBJ1-3; D gene unclear. The CDR3 has 12 residues. Trimming stripped 1 base from V and 11 bases from J, with 9 bases between. From germline, CDR1 is SEHNR and CDR2 FQNEAQ (reference sequence). The DNA for the CDR3 is TGTGCCAGCAGCTTAGGCGTGGGTCCCATATATTTT. It encodes CASSLGVGPIYF.

Only a few counts were recorded for this clone. This CDR3 reads CASSLHMNTEAFF. Written as DNA, the CDR3 is TGCGCCAGCAGCCTTCACATGAACACTGAAGCTTTCTTT. This chain joins TRBV4-1 and TRBJ1-1, with no clear D. Trimming shortened V by 4 bases and J by 0 bases, and 6 bases separated the two germline ends. The CDR3 length is 13 residues. Germline values: CDR1 MGHRA, CDR2 YSYEKL.

Comment on this clone: This CDR3 is also generated by other DNA sequences in the sample. The chain is built from TRBV27 and TRBJ2-7; 11 bases map to TRBD1. The V gene's germline CDR1 is MNHEY and CDR2 SMNVEV (reference sequence). This CDR3 is 15 amino acids long. The J segment lost 2 bases and the V segment lost 2 bases, leaving 2 bases of the junction unmatched. The CDR3 DNA sequence: TGTGCCAGCAGTTTAACGGGACAGGGGGCCTACGAGCAGTACTTC. Protein product: CASSLTGQGAYEQYF.

This chain connects TRBV28 to TRBJ2-7, with D unresolved. The CDR3 covers 15 residues. The germline V gene encodes CDR1 MDHEN and CDR2 SYDVKM. The V end lost 2 bases, the J end lost 0 bases, and 11 bases lay between the germline ends. The CDR3 DNA is TGTGCCAGCAGTTTAGCCCAGTCCAGCTCCTACGAGCAGTACTTC. Protein product: CASSLAQSSSYEQYF.

With regard to this clone: The same CDR3 also results from other DNA sequences found in this sample. V and J are TRBV11-2 and TRBJ2-1, with D uncertain. V was trimmed by 2 bases and J by 0 bases, leaving 2 bases between them. Germline V gives CDR1 SGHAT, CDR2 FQNNGV. CDR3 length equals 13 residues. CDR3 loop: CASSLSSYNEQFF. CDR3 bases: TGTGCCAGCAGCTTAAGCTCCTACAATGAGCAGTTCTTC.

This chain connects TRBV27 to TRBJ2-5; the match to TRBD1 covers 9 bases. The ends lost 5 bases at V and 5 bases at J; junction bases unmatched: 9. CDR1 and CDR2 from the germline V gene are MNHEY and SMNVEV (reference sequence). This CDR3 is 15 amino acids long. In nucleotides, the CDR3 is TGTGCCAGCAGTCCTACAGGGGGCAGATGGGAGACCCAGTACTTC. This sequence encodes CASSPTGGRWETQYF.

V usage is TRBV7-2 and J usage is TRBJ2-7; TRBD2 might be the D (5 bases). V lost 5 bases and J 0 bases, leaving 17 bases between the germline ends. This CDR3 is 16 amino acids long. From germline, CDR1 is SGHTA and CDR2 FQGNSA. The CDR3 here is CASSPVLGSPSYEQYF. The CDR3, as DNA: TGTGCCAGCAGCCCAGTCCTGGGGAGCCCCTCCTACGAGCAGTACTTC.

V gene TRBV25-1 combines with J gene TRBJ2-7, with TRBD2 as a possible D gene (5 bases). V lost 5 bases and J 3 bases, leaving 20 bases between the germline ends. The CDR3 has 16 amino acids. Germline V gene sequence: CDR1 MGHDK, CDR2 SYGVNS. The CDR3 protein is CASSSRVIGVNYEQYF. CDR3 nucleotides: TGTGCCAGCAGTTCCCGGGTCATCGGGGTAAACTACGAGCAGTACTTC.

This chain uses TRBV25-1 with TRBJ1-4; 12 bases match TRBD1. V trimming: 1 base; J trimming: 8 bases; junction bases outside the gene matches: 5. The CDR3 contains 16 residues. The germline CDR1 and CDR2 sequences are MGHDK and SYGVNS. This CDR3 reads CASSELGTGGHEKLFF. In nucleotides, the CDR3 is TGTGCCAGCAGTGAATTAGGGACAGGGGGCCACGAAAAACTGTTTTTT.

The chain couples TRBV4-1 to TRBJ2-7, with 10 bases matching TRBD1. Looked up from germline, CDR1 is MGHRA and CDR2 is YSYEKL. The CDR3 covers 14 residues. The V and J ends lost 4 bases and 2 bases, in that order; junction bases with no gene match: 2. The CDR3 DNA reads as TGCGCCAGCAGCCCGACAGGGGGCACCTACGAGCAGTACTTC. It codes for CASSPTGGTYEQYF.

The chain links TRBV7-9 to TRBJ2-5, with 8 bases matching TRBD1. Germline values: CDR1 SEHNR, CDR2 FQNEAQ (reference sequence). CDR3 length: 14 amino acids. V dropped 4 bases and J dropped 5; count of bases not matched to a gene: 6. As DNA, the CDR3 is TGTGCCAGCAGCTCTTGGCAGGGGGCTGAGACCCAGTACTTC. Its translation is CASSSWQGAETQYF.

V usage is TRBV9 and J usage is TRBJ1-1, with D hard to call. The length of the CDR3 is 15 residues. Trimming removed 3 bases from V and 0 bases from J, with 12 bases in between. The germline V gene has CDR1 SGDLS and CDR2 YYNGEE. CDR3 in amino acids: CASSALTNLNTEAFF. The CDR3 DNA sequence: TGTGCCAGCAGCGCGTTGACAAACTTGAACACTGAAGCTTTCTTT. The whole variable domain, remainder taken from reference TRBV9 and TRBJ1-1, is DSGVTQTPKHLITATGQRVTLRCSPRSGDLSVYWYQQSLDQGLQFLIQYYNGEERAKGNILERFSAQQFPDLHSELNLSSLELGDSALYFCASSALTNLNTEAFFGQGTRLTVV.

This chain connects TRBV6-5 to TRBJ2-2; possible D gene TRBD1, 6 bases. Trimming pared 2 bases from V and 5 bases from J, leaving 12 bases between. The CDR3 totals 15 residues. The germline CDR1 and CDR2 sequences are MNHEY and SVGAGI. CDR3 coding DNA: TGTGCCAGCAGTTACGGGGCAGGGGATACCGGGGAGCTGTTTTTT. This gives the protein CASSYGAGDTGELFF.

V gene TRBV19 combines with J gene TRBJ1-2, with D unresolved. V lost 7 bases and J lost 2, with 14 bases in between. This CDR3 is 14 amino acids long. Germline V gene lookup returns CDR1 LNHDA and CDR2 SQIVND (reference sequence). The CDR3 here is CASNNNGVNYGYTF. CDR3 in DNA: TGTGCCAGTAATAATAACGGGGTCAACTATGGCTACACCTTC. The variable domain in full, with the rest retrieved from reference TRBV19 and TRBJ1-2, is DGGITQSPKYLFRKEGQNVTLSCEQNLNHDAMYWYRQDPGQGLRLIYYSQIVNDFQKGDIAEGYSVSREKKESFPLTVTSAQKNPTAFYLCASNNNGVNYGYTFGSGTRLTVV.

In its sample, this clone was seen once. V is TRBV10-3 and J is TRBJ1-2; a possible D gene is TRBD1 (6 bases). V lost 0 bases and J 4 bases, leaving 12 bases between the germline ends. There are 15 residues in the CDR3. Per the germline V gene, CDR1 is ENHRY and CDR2 is SYGVKD. The CDR3 nucleotides are TGTGCCATCAGTGAGTCCTCGACAGGAAGCTATGGCTACACCTTC. Its protein is CAISESSTGSYGYTF.

For this clone: The same CDR3 arises from other DNA sequences in this sample as well. The CDR3 loop reads CATSRGGEDTEAFF. In DNA form, the CDR3 reads TGTGCCACCAGCAGAGGGGGGGAAGACACTGAAGCTTTCTTT. The V and J genes are TRBV15 and TRBJ1-1; a weak D match, TRBD1 (5 bases). Per germline, CDR1 LNHNV and CDR2 YYDKDF (reference sequence). V was clipped by 1 base and J by 3 bases, with 9 bases between them. The CDR3 spans 14 residues.